Below are 30 T cell receptor beta chains sequenced from a single sample in a study of cytomegalovirus exposure and HLA in healthy donors. The PCR had 60 Vbeta and 13 Jbeta primers. Sequencing was performed with immunoSEQ multiplex PCR; in TCRdb, only in-frame clones are kept and a portion is missing. The data contain more than 85,000 clones, less than 85% of them seen just once; the ten biggest clones take up about 2.5%. Sample: PBMCs. Source of these receptors: a man aged 35 to 55 in good health and CMV-seronegative.

This sequence joins TRBV4-3 and TRBJ1-1; no firm D call. CDR1 and CDR2 (germline): LGHNA, YSLEER. The CDR3 totals 15 residues. Between the trimmed V and J ends, which lost 1 base and 2 bases, there was a span of 11 bases. CDR3 sequence reads: CASSQGLRTNTEAFF. The CDR3 bases are TGCGCCAGCAGCCAAGGGCTGAGGACTAACACTGAAGCTTTCTTT.

The chain carries TRBV5-1 and TRBJ2-7; possible D gene TRBD1, 5 bases. This CDR3 contains 15 residues. Germline loops: CDR1 SGHRS, CDR2 YFSETQ. The V end was cut by 3 bases, the J end by 2 bases, with 15 bases between. The CDR3 sequence is CASSSQGPATYEQYF. As DNA, the CDR3 is TGCGCCAGCAGCTCTCAGGGCCCGGCGACCTACGAGCAGTACTTC.

J is TRBJ1-2 and V is TRBV29-1; D gene ambiguous. Germline V gives CDR1 SQVTM, CDR2 ANQGSEA. Trimming removed 3 bases from V and 5 bases from J, with 13 bases in between. The CDR3 length is 13 residues. The CDR3 here is CSVEEGGRYGYTF. The CDR3 DNA is TGCAGCGTTGAGGAGGGTGGGCGTTATGGCTACACCTTC.

The chain recombines TRBV21-1 with TRBJ2-5; the table names TRBD1, a call not compared with the DNA. TRBV21-1 is marked as a pseudogene. The CDR3 has 14 residues. In DNA, the CDR3 is TGTGCCAGCAGCAATCTCGACAACCAAGAGACCCAGTACTTC. Residues: CASSNLDNQETQYF.

The gene calls are TRBV28 and TRBJ1-2; D is ambiguous. The germline V gene encodes CDR1 MDHEN and CDR2 SYDVKM. The V end was cut by 6 bases, the J end by 4 bases, with 9 bases between. The CDR3 spans 12 residues. The CDR3 DNA follows: TGTGCCAGCAGGAGCCTTGTCTATGGCTACACCTTC. Translating it yields CASRSLVYGYTF.

V is TRBV2 and J is TRBJ2-1; possible D gene TRBD2, 6 bases. V was cut by 6 bases and J by 2 bases, with 17 bases left in between. There are 16 residues in the CDR3. Germline assignment: CDR1 SNHLY and CDR2 FYNNEI. In DNA, the CDR3 is TGTGCCAGCAGCGCCTTGGGACTTAATACCTACAATGAGCAGTTCTTC. It is translated as CASSALGLNTYNEQFF.

This chain joins TRBV6-5 and TRBJ1-1; D might be TRBD1 (6 bases). V shed 6 bases and J shed 11 bases, with 13 bases lying between them. Germline CDR1 and CDR2: MNHEY and SVGAGI. This CDR3 is built from 11 residues. This CDR3 is CASRSGTRAFF. The CDR3, as DNA: TGTGCCAGCAGATCCGGGACAAGGGCTTTCTTT.

This clone was seen a handful of times. This rearrangement joins TRBV10-3 to TRBJ2-3, with 11 bases fitting TRBD1. With 2 bases clipped from V and 2 bases from J, the junction kept 3 bases outside the gene matches. This CDR3 spans 16 amino acids. Germline-derived CDR1 and CDR2 are ENHRY and SYGVKD. CDR3 amino acids: CAISEPDRGPTDTQYF. The CDR3 DNA reads as TGTGCCATCAGTGAGCCGGACAGGGGGCCCACAGATACGCAGTATTTT.

The rearrangement joins TRBV9 to TRBJ2-6; no reliable D call. Between the trimmed V and J ends, which lost 0 bases and 0 bases, there was a span of 7 bases. CDR1 and CDR2 (germline): SGDLS, YYNGEE. The length of the CDR3 is 16 residues. The CDR3 sequence: CASSVGSYSGANVLTF. Here the CDR3 DNA reads TGTGCCAGCAGCGTAGGCAGTTACTCTGGGGCCAACGTCCTGACTTTC.

This chain links TRBV19 with TRBJ1-1; a possible D gene is TRBD1 (5 bases). There are 16 residues in the CDR3. V was cut by 7 bases and J by 4 bases, with 22 bases left in between. Germline loops: CDR1 LNHDA, CDR2 SQIVND (reference sequence). The CDR3 coding sequence is TGTGCCAGTATTCCGGGGCGGGGTCGGGGCTTCACTGAAGCTTTCTTT. Residues: CASIPGRGRGFTEAFF.

The chain has TRBV19 and TRBJ2-5, with 7 nucleotides matching TRBD1. Trimming removed 5 bases from V and 4 bases from J; junction bases left unmatched: 7. The CDR3 has 14 amino acids. Germline V gives CDR1 LNHDA, CDR2 SQIVND (reference sequence). This CDR3 is CASSLMTGSETQYF. CDR3 nucleotides: TGTGCCAGTAGTCTAATGACAGGGTCAGAGACCCAGTACTTC.

The V gene is TRBV7-3, the J gene TRBJ2-7, with D perhaps matching TRBD2 (7 bases). This CDR3 contains 20 residues. Trimming left V 2 bases short and J 11 bases short, with 37 bases between. In germline, CDR1 is SGHTA, CDR2 FQGTGA. CDR3 coding DNA: TGTGCCAGCAGCTTACTGTTGGTGGGGGGGCGGTCGGACGCCGCTCGGTGCGAGTACTTC. It specifies CASSLLLVGGRSDAARCEYF.

J is TRBJ1-2 and V is TRBV27, with a possible D match to TRBD1 (6 bases). This CDR3 is 15 amino acids long. Trimming took 5 bases from V and 6 from J, leaving 19 bases between them. CDR1 MNHEY and CDR2 SMNVEV come from the germline V gene (reference sequence). The CDR3 region has the DNA TGTGCCAGCAGTAAGATTTACAGGGAAGGGGATGGCTACACCTTC. Translated, it gives CASSKIYREGDGYTF.

The gene calls are TRBV7-2 and TRBJ2-7, with 9 bases fitting TRBD1. This CDR3 contains 15 residues. In germline, CDR1 is SGHTA, CDR2 FQGNSA. Trimming took 4 bases from V and 3 from J; bases not matched to a gene: 7. This CDR3 reads CASSSWTGAGYEQYF. CDR3 nucleotide sequence: TGTGCCAGCAGCTCTTGGACAGGGGCAGGCTACGAGCAGTACTTC.

The genes are TRBV6-1 and TRBJ1-5; 7 bases line up with TRBD1. V lost 10 bases, J lost 1 base, and 7 bases stayed unmatched. CDR1 and CDR2 (germline): MNHNS, SASEGT. This CDR3 has 14 amino acids. CDR3: CATQWGQSNQPQHF. CDR3 sequence (DNA): TGTGCCACCCAGTGGGGACAGAGCAATCAGCCCCAGCATTTT.

A single count supports this clone. This chain uses TRBV4-3 with TRBJ1-1; a weak D match, TRBD1 (5 bases). Looked up from germline, CDR1 is LGHNA and CDR2 is YSLEER. Trimming left V 1 base short and J 3 bases short, with 9 bases between. This CDR3 is 14 amino acids long. CDR3 nucleotides: TGCGCCAGCAGCCAAGTAGAAGGGGACACTGAAGCTTTCTTT. Translating gives CASSQVEGDTEAFF.

The chain combines TRBV7-8 with TRBJ2-1, with D unresolved. The CDR3 sequence is 12 residues long. Trimming removed 5 bases at V and 6 bases at J, with 8 bases between. Germline V gene lookup returns CDR1 SGHVS and CDR2 FQNEAQ. CDR3 nucleotide sequence: TGTGCCAGCAGCCCTCTCCGCAATGAGCAGTTCTTC. Translation gives CASSPLRNEQFF. Based on the CDR3 plus reference TRBV7-8 and TRBJ2-1, the full variable domain is GAGVSQSPRYKVAKRGQDVALRCDPISGHVSLFWYQQALGQGPEFLTYFQNEAQLDKSGLPSDRFFAERPEGSVSTLKIQRTQQEDSAVYLCASSPLRNEQFFGPGTRLTVL.

This chain links TRBV5-5 with TRBJ1-1; possible D gene TRBD1, 6 bases. Germline V CDR1 and CDR2: SGHKS, YYEKEE (reference sequence). V was clipped by 2 bases and J by 3 bases, with 17 bases between them. The CDR3 has 16 residues. CDR3 region: CASSFAIQGWDTEAFF. CDR3 nucleotides: TGTGCCAGCAGCTTCGCCATACAGGGTTGGGACACTGAAGCTTTCTTT.

The rearrangement links TRBV19 to TRBJ2-2, with TRBD1 as a possible D gene (6 bases). CDR3 length equals 13 residues. Germline assignment: CDR1 LNHDA and CDR2 SQIVND (reference sequence). V was shortened by 6 bases and J by 6 bases, with 11 bases between the two germline ends. For the CDR3, the DNA is TGTGCCAGTAGCCAGGGGCTGGCCGGGGAGCTGTTTTTT. This encodes CASSQGLAGELFF.

This sequence joins TRBV2 and TRBJ1-4; D gene ambiguous. CDR3 length equals 12 residues. CDR1 is SNHLY and CDR2 is FYNNEI in the germline V gene. Trimming took off 11 bases at V and 2 bases at J, with 9 bases between the two ends. CDR3 region: CAGGPTNEKLFF. Written as DNA, the CDR3 is TGTGCCGGCGGGCCCACTAATGAAAAACTGTTTTTT.

The chain joins TRBV11-3 to TRBJ2-7, with 10 bases matching TRBD1. The CDR3 covers 15 residues. Germline lookup yields CDR1 SGHNT and CDR2 YENEEA. With V trimmed by 2 bases and J by 2 bases, 3 bases remained unmatched. The CDR3 region is CASSLRDRGAYEQYF. Written as DNA, the CDR3 is TGTGCCAGCAGCTTAAGGGACAGGGGAGCCTACGAGCAGTACTTC. Full variable domain (missing parts from reference TRBV11-3 and TRBJ2-7): EAGVVQSPRYKIIEKKQPVAFWCNPISGHNTLYWYLQNLGQGPELLIRYENEEAVDDSQLPKDRFSAERLKGVDSTLKIQPAELGDSAVYLCASSLRDRGAYEQYFGPGTRLTVT.

J is TRBJ1-1 and V is TRBV7-8; a possible D gene is TRBD1 (5 bases). V was pared by 3 bases and J by 1 base, with 15 bases between. Germline loops: CDR1 SGHVS, CDR2 FQNEAQ. This CDR3 region has 16 residues. CDR3 in amino acids: CASSFPSGTPNTEAFF. CDR3 DNA sequence: TGTGCCAGCAGCTTTCCTTCCGGGACTCCGAACACTGAAGCTTTCTTT.

V is TRBV7-2 and J is TRBJ1-4; D is undetermined. The CDR3 covers 14 residues. V lost 2 bases to trimming and J lost 7 bases, with 11 bases between them. Looked up from germline, CDR1 is SGHTA and CDR2 is FQGNSA. In DNA form, the CDR3 reads TGTGCCAGCAGCTTACAAGGAGGATTTGAAAAACTGTTTTTT. This gives the protein CASSLQGGFEKLFF.

This clone was seen a single time. V is TRBV9 and J is TRBJ1-1; D gene ambiguous. Germline V CDR1 and CDR2: SGDLS, YYNGEE. Deletions cut 0 bases from V and 5 bases from J, with 14 bases between. This CDR3 has 15 residues. The CDR3 DNA reads TGTGCCAGCAGCGTAGCCGACGGGGTAGGAACTGAAGCTTTCTTT. This sequence encodes CASSVADGVGTEAFF.

J is TRBJ2-3 and V is TRBV10-2; 7 nucleotides agree with TRBD2. V gave up 6 bases and J gave up 0 bases; unmatched junction bases: 3. Germline V gene lookup returns CDR1 WSHSY and CDR2 SAAADI. CDR3 length: 14 amino acids. This chain's CDR3 is CASRGGVSTDTQYF. CDR3 coding DNA: TGCGCCAGCAGGGGGGGGGTTAGCACAGATACGCAGTATTTT.

This clone was counted once. This chain links TRBV7-3 with TRBJ2-2, with D unclear. This CDR3 region has 12 residues. V shed 5 bases and J shed 7 bases, with 8 bases lying between them. Per germline, CDR1 SGHTA and CDR2 FQGTGA. DNA for the CDR3: TGTGCCAGCAGCCGAGAGTACGGGGAGCTGTTTTTT. Protein sequence: CASSREYGELFF.

This sequence joins TRBV6-1 and TRBJ1-4; D is perhaps TRBD1 (6 bases). V shed 2 bases and J shed 3 bases, with 13 bases lying between them. Germline V gene sequence: CDR1 MNHNS, CDR2 SASEGT. CDR3 length equals 16 residues. CDR3 in amino acids: CASSESPQGSNEKLFF. CDR3 bases: TGTGCCAGCAGTGAATCCCCACAGGGATCTAATGAAAAACTGTTTTTT.

This rearrangement joins TRBV27 to TRBJ2-7; TRBD1 aligns across 10 bases. Germline CDR1 and CDR2: MNHEY and SMNVEV (reference sequence). The CDR3 runs to 18 residues. The V and J ends lost 7 bases and 2 bases, in that order; junction bases with no gene match: 17. CDR3 nucleotide sequence: TGTGCCAGCACCACTGGGGACAGGGGCGACAATAATACCTACGAGCAGTACTTC. Translated: CASTTGDRGDNNTYEQYF.

The chain has TRBV6-1 and TRBJ1-1, with D perhaps TRBD1 (6 bases). The CDR3 sequence is 14 residues long. Germline CDR1 MNHNS, CDR2 SASEGT. Trimming shortened V by 6 bases and J by 8 bases, and 19 bases separated the two germline ends. For the CDR3, the DNA is TGTGCCAGCAGAACCCAACAGGGTGGCGAGGAAGCTTTCTTT. As protein: CASRTQQGGEEAFF.

This sequence joins TRBV2 and TRBJ2-5, with D possibly matching TRBD2 (6 bases). V lost 10 bases, J lost 1 base, and 25 bases lay in between. The CDR3 length is 17 residues. Germline V gene sequence: CDR1 SNHLY, CDR2 FYNNEI. CDR3 coding DNA: TGTGCCACCCTCCTTAGCGGAGTCGGGAGCCGCCAAGAGACCCAGTACTTC. It specifies CATLLSGVGSRQETQYF.